The rows below give T cell receptor beta chains drawn from one sample of a study of cytomegalovirus exposure and HLA in healthy donors. Using immunoSEQ multiplex PCR, the repertoire was profiled, and TCRdb retains in-frame clones only, with some absent. Among approximately 130,000 clones, 81% were seen once, and the ten largest hold less than 0.75%. Material for sequencing was PBMCs. These TCRs come from a man between 18 and 35 years old in good health and CMV-seronegative. Each CDR3 is given with its conserved first and last residue. The D gene is left open where the match is weak. Not every row has a clone size; where given, it reads once, few, many or a size class.

D: -; size: -; V: TRBV5-1; J: TRBJ2-3; CDR3: CASSLAPSAKGDTQYF; DNA: TGCGCCAGCAGCTTGGCGCCTAGCGCGAAGGGGGATACGCAGTATTTT
D: -; size: -; V: TRBV6-4; J: TRBJ2-2; CDR3: CASSASDTGELFF; DNA: TGTGCCAGCAGTGCTAGCGACACCGGGGAGCTGTTTTTT
D: TRBD2; size: once; V: TRBV5-1; J: TRBJ2-2; CDR3: CASSREAANTGELFF; DNA: TGCGCCAGCAGCCGGGAGGCGGCCAACACCGGGGAGCTGTTTTTT
D: -; size: few; V: TRBV5-6; J: TRBJ1-3; CDR3: CASSLEVAARFAGNTIYF; DNA: TGTGCCAGCAGCTTGGAGGTCGCTGCGCGGTTCGCTGGAAACACCATATATTTT
D: TRBD2; size: -; V: TRBV4-3; J: TRBJ2-3; CDR3: CASSQDLRSGEQYTQYF; DNA: TGCGCCAGCAGCCAAGATCTAAGGAGCGGGGAACAATATACGCAGTATTTT
D: TRBD1; size: -; V: TRBV6-5; J: TRBJ2-1; CDR3: CASSYDFGQGDEQFF; DNA: TGTGCCAGCAGTTACGATTTCGGACAGGGGGATGAGCAGTTCTTC
D: TRBD2; size: -; V: TRBV5-4; J: TRBJ2-5; CDR3: CASSPGLAGGPEETQYF; DNA: TGTGCCAGCAGCCCAGGACTAGCGGGGGGGCCTGAAGAGACCCAGTACTTC
D: TRBD1; size: -; V: TRBV6-5; J: TRBJ2-3; CDR3: CASRLGQGSDTQYF; DNA: TGTGCCAGCAGATTAGGACAGGGTTCAGATACGCAGTATTTT
D: TRBD1; size: -; V: TRBV5-8; J: TRBJ2-7; CDR3: CASSYTGGTDEQYF; DNA: TGTGCCAGCAGCTACACAGGGGGTACGGACGAGCAGTACTTC
D: TRBD2; size: -; V: TRBV4-3; J: TRBJ2-3; CDR3: CASSQVFGGADTQYF; DNA: TGCGCCAGCAGCCAAGTCTTCGGGGGGGCAGATACGCAGTATTTT
D: -; size: -; V: TRBV2; J: TRBJ1-1; CDR3: CASIYRENTEAFF; DNA: TGTGCCAGCATCTATCGGGAGAACACTGAAGCTTTCTTT
D: -; size: -; V: TRBV7-7; J: TRBJ2-2; CDR3: CASSSGTPNTGELFF; DNA: TGTGCTAGCAGCTCCGGGACTCCAAACACCGGGGAGCTGTTTTTT
D: -; size: once; V: TRBV5-8; J: TRBJ1-2; CDR3: CASSLAGGYTF; DNA: TGTGCCAGCAGCTTGGCAGGGGGCTACACCTTC
D: -; size: once; V: TRBV27; J: TRBJ2-7; CDR3: CASRGDWAYEQYF; DNA: TGTGCCAGCAGAGGGGATTGGGCCTACGAGCAGTACTTC
D: TRBD1; size: -; V: TRBV4-1; J: TRBJ2-2; CDR3: CASSHSLDRGFRELFF; DNA: TGCGCCAGCAGCCACAGTCTGGACAGGGGTTTTCGGGAGCTGTTTTTT
D: -; size: -; V: TRBV5-1; J: TRBJ2-7; CDR3: CASSGGVTLTYEQYF; DNA: TGCGCCAGCAGCGGAGGGGTTACACTGACCTACGAGCAGTACTTC
D: -; size: -; V: TRBV5-8; J: TRBJ2-3; CDR3: CASSLLSVPSTDTQYF; DNA: TGTGCCAGCAGCTTGCTAAGCGTCCCTAGCACAGATACGCAGTATTTT
D: -; size: once; V: TRBV27; J: TRBJ1-1; CDR3: CASSANTGPINTEAFF; DNA: TGTGCCAGCAGTGCAAACACAGGGCCGATAAACACTGAAGCTTTCTTT
D: TRBD1; size: -; V: TRBV14; J: TRBJ1-5; CDR3: CASSPGQGTPQHF; DNA: TGTGCCAGCAGCCCGGGACAGGGGACGCCCCAGCATTTT
D: -; size: -; V: TRBV6-5; J: TRBJ1-6; CDR3: CASSYDEGRGSPLHF; DNA: TGTGCCAGCAGTTACGACGAGGGAAGAGGCTCACCCCTCCACTTT
D: -; size: -; V: TRBV7-3; J: TRBJ1-1; CDR3: CASSLSGGTEAFF; DNA: TGTGCCAGCAGCTTAAGCGGAGGCACTGAAGCTTTCTTT
D: TRBD2; size: -; V: TRBV19; J: TRBJ2-2; CDR3: CASTPIPAGGELFF; DNA: TGTGCCAGTACTCCGATACCAGCGGGGGGGGAGCTGTTTTTT
D: -; size: few; V: TRBV29-1; J: TRBJ1-3; CDR3: CSVAPGTRPNTIYF; DNA: TGCAGCGTTGCCCCAGGCACACGGCCGAACACCATATATTTT
D: -; size: -; V: TRBV7-9; J: TRBJ1-6; CDR3: CASRPLLDSPLHF; DNA: TGTGCCAGCAGACCCCTACTAGATTCACCCCTCCACTTT
D: -; size: -; V: TRBV30; J: TRBJ2-7; CDR3: CAWKSGTPLEQYF; DNA: TGTGCCTGGAAGTCCGGGACACCCCTCGAGCAGTACTTC
D: TRBD1; size: -; V: TRBV5-4; J: TRBJ2-7; CDR3: CASSKTGYYEQYF; DNA: TGTGCCAGCAGCAAGACAGGGTACTACGAGCAGTACTTC
D: TRBD1; size: -; V: TRBV19; J: TRBJ1-2; CDR3: CASTRDSGYGYTF; DNA: TGTGCCAGTACAAGGGACAGCGGCTATGGCTACACCTTC
D: -; size: -; V: TRBV5-4; J: TRBJ2-5; CDR3: CASSLDPLGETQYF; DNA: TGTGCCAGCAGCCTAGACCCACTAGGAGAGACCCAGTACTTC
D: -; size: -; V: TRBV30; J: TRBJ1-1; CDR3: CAGAVLAEAFF; DNA: TGTGCCGGGGCCGTGTTGGCTGAAGCTTTCTTT
D: TRBD1; size: once; V: TRBV27; J: TRBJ2-7; CDR3: CASSLDRGHEQYF; DNA: TGTGCCAGCAGTTTAGACAGGGGGCACGAGCAGTACTTC
D: TRBD1; size: -; V: TRBV7-2; J: TRBJ1-5; CDR3: CASSQYRGHNQPQHF; DNA: TGTGCCAGCAGCCAGTACAGGGGGCACAATCAGCCCCAGCATTTT
D: TRBD1; size: -; V: TRBV13; J: TRBJ2-3; CDR3: CASSLRGTGLTDTQYF; DNA: TGTGCCAGCAGCTTACGCGGGACAGGGTTAACAGATACGCAGTATTTT
D: TRBD2; size: -; V: TRBV7-2; J: TRBJ2-3; CDR3: CASSPSGGAPYTQYF; DNA: TGTGCCAGCAGCCCTAGCGGGGGGGCCCCGTATACGCAGTATTTT
D: -; size: -; V: TRBV7-7; J: TRBJ2-1; CDR3: CASSLFSGVHNEQFF; DNA: TGTGCTAGCAGCTTATTCTCGGGAGTACACAATGAGCAGTTCTTC